This TCR beta chain is drawn from a study of cytomegalovirus exposure and HLA in healthy donors. Findings of the study overall: Three CMV-associated chains proved CMV antigen-specific in vitro.

The PCR ran on 60 Vbeta and 13 Jbeta primers. Libraries were prepared by immunoSEQ multiplex PCR; TCRdb keeps only in-frame clonotypes and omits some of them. The sample has fewer than 150,000 clones; around three quarters are singletons. Notes on this clone: Its specificity is not known.

Trimming left V 5 bases short and J 0 bases short, with 11 bases between. Germline loops: CDR1 SEHNR, CDR2 FQNEAQ (reference sequence). The CDR3 spans 15 residues. The sequenced sample was PBMCs. The receptor's source is a woman in her 40s in good health and CMV-seropositive. J is TRBJ1-3 and V is TRBV7-9; D is undetermined. The CDR3 DNA is TGTGCCAGCAGCCTGCCCCGGGGCTCTGGAAACACCATATATTTT. Its protein is CASSLPRGSGNTIYF. The entire variable domain, with the rest obtained from reference TRBV7-9 and TRBJ1-3, is as follows: DTGVSQNPRHKITKRGQNVTFRCDPISEHNRLYWYRQTLGQGPEFLTYFQNEAQLEKSRLLSDRFSAERPKGSFSTLEIQRTEQGDSAMYLCASSLPRGSGNTIYFGEGSWLTVV.